Here is one T cell receptor (beta chain) with its context. Original methodology: How many nucleated cells were present was estimated from reference gene primer amplification. TCRdb's table, derived via immunoSEQ multiplex PCR, lists solely in-frame clones and lacks some. From that table come the V and J calls and clone size; the DNA was used to work out D and trimming. The sample holds 200,000 to 250,000 clones, 83% seen once. Trimming cost V 5 bases and J 7 bases, with 9 bases left between them. Germline CDR1 reads SGHAT; CDR2 reads FQDESV (reference sequence). The CDR3 is made up of 12 amino acids. Cohorts were based on clinical histories the participants reported. Contact with a PCR-confirmed or clinician-diagnosed COVID-19 case occurred within 2 weeks of entry. This record comes from a study of blood T cell repertoires in COVID-19. Study details: Acute and convalescent COVID-19 specimens originated in the United States, Italy and Spain.

The sequence was obtained from a woman aged 45-60 years who had been exposed to COVID-19. The material sequenced was PBMCs or T cells enriched from blood (not recorded which). The chain employs TRBV11-1 and TRBJ2-1; TRBD2 is a possible D gene (5 bases). The CDR3 sequence: CASSVRGNEQFF. The CDR3 nucleotides read TGTGCCAGCAGCGTAAGAGGGAATGAGCAGTTCTTC.